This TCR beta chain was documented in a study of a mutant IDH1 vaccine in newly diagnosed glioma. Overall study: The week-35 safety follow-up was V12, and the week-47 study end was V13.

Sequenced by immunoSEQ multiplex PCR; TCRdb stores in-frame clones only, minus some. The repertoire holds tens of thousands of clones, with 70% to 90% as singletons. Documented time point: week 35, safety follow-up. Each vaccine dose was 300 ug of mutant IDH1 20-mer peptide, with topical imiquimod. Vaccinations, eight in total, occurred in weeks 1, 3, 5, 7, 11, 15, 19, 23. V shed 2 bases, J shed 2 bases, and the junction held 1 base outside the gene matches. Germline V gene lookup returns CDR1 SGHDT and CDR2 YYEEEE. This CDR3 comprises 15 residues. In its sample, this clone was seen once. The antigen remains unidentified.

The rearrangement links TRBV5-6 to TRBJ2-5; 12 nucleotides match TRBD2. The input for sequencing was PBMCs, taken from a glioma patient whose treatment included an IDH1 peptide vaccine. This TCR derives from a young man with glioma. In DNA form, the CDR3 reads TGTGCCAGCAGCTTAGGACTAGCGGGGCAAGAGACCCAGTACTTC. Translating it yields CASSLGLAGQETQYF.